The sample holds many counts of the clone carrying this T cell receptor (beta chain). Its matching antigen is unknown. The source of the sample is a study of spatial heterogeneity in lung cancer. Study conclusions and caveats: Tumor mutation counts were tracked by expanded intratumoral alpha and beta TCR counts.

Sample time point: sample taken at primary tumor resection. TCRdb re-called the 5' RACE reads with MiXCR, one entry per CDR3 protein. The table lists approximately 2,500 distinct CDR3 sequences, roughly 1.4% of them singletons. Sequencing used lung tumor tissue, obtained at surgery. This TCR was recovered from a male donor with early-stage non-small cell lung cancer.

The CDR3 loop reads CASSYKAGTSGSNEQFF. The CDR3 DNA sequence: TGTGCCAGCAGTTACAAGGCAGGGACTAGCGGGTCCAATGAGCAGTTCTTC. V and J are TRBV27 and TRBJ2-1, with TRBD2 matching over 12 bases. CDR1 MNHEY and CDR2 SMNVEV come from the germline V gene (reference sequence). The CDR3 loop spans 17 amino acids. The J segment lost 6 bases and the V segment lost 4 bases, leaving 10 bases of the junction unmatched.